Described below is a single T cell receptor beta chain sequence and its context. No cognate antigen has been identified for it. Base qualities are missing; no much larger clone stands one base away. Patients with a history of autoimmune disease or receiving systemic immunosuppression were excluded from the trial. Peripheral blood for TCR sequencing was collected from all dose cohorts at baseline, on cycle 4 day 1, and on cycle 7 day 1. Samples were obtained from an open-label, multicenter, first-in-human phase I dose-escalation trial of ivuxolimab. Adults with locally advanced or metastatic head and neck squamous cell, hepatocellular, melanoma or renal cell carcinoma were enrolled in the trial. CD4+ and CD8+ T cells were sorted separately from peripheral blood before TCR sequencing. The data derive from a study of OX40 agonist ivuxolimab in advanced cancers. Background on the whole study: The costimulatory receptor OX40 (CD134) was targeted by ivuxolimab, a fully human IgG2 agonistic monoclonal antibody. Intravenous ivuxolimab was administered to patients every 2 weeks at six dose levels: 0.01, 0.1, 0.3, 1.5, 3 and 10 mg/kg. Among the roughly 50 dose-escalation patients, about 19 had hepatocellular carcinoma, approximately 15 melanoma, 9 renal cell carcinoma and 9 head and neck cancer. A male proportion of about 79% and a mean age of around 60 years, ranging from roughly 23 to 90, were recorded for the dose-escalation cohort. Prior anti-PD-1, anti-PD-L1 or anti-CTLA-4 therapy was permitted, and approximately 39% of dose-escalation patients had received checkpoint inhibitors. Partial responses were achieved by three dose-escalation patients, of whom one had hepatocellular carcinoma and two had cutaneous melanoma. The purpose of peripheral TCRbeta sequencing was to test whether ivuxolimab changed TCR sequence diversity and led to clonal T-cell expansion. The paper reports the monotherapy dose-escalation portion (N of about 52 patients) of the phase I ivuxolimab trial. Study-wide conclusions, independent of this receptor: Low levels of normalized T-cell clonal expansion were also shown by some nonresponding patients. Antigen specificity was not determined for the clonally expanded peripheral T cells. On average, CD8+ T cells showed more expanded clones than CD4+ T cells after ivuxolimab. Clonal expansion of both CD4+ and CD8+ blood T cells was observed from baseline to week 6 at doses 0.1 to 3.0 mg/kg. Partial responders in the 0.1-3.0 mg/kg groups had among the lowest normalized peripheral clonal expansion, especially among CD8+ T cells.

A distance of 9 bases separates the germline ends of V and J, which lose 4 bases and 5 bases respectively. From cysteine to phenylalanine, the CDR3 is 13 amino acids long. The read is trimmed to its CDR3 DNA, 39 bases read in frame from base 1. The germline V gene provides CDR1 KGHSH and CDR2 LQKENI. Genomic DNA was isolated from the sorted cells so that the TCRbeta CDR3 region could be sequenced. TCRbeta CDR3 regions were sequenced using the immunoSEQ Assay. TCRdb limited this immuneACCESS table to in-frame rearrangements with V and J called. A share of clones is missing; checked studies link under half to unresolved V genes, and the rest is unexplained. The sample table shows around 80,000 clones, and over 85% are seen once. The ten largest clones add up to 0.6% to 0.7% of the sample.

The clonotype comes from an adult with an advanced solid tumor such as melanoma, head and neck, liver or kidney cancer. The V and J segments used are TRBV18 and TRBJ1-5; TRBD1 might be the D gene, on 5 matching bases. The specimen was CD4+ or CD8+ T cells sorted from blood, collected in a trial of the OX40 agonist ivuxolimab. The nucleotide sequence is given as TGTGCCAGCTCACAGGGACGGGATCAGCCCCAGCATTTT. The resulting protein is CASSQGRDQPQHF.